This entry features one TCR beta chain sequence. As healthy controls, the study included blood donors who had a median age of about 53 years (range roughly 21-75) and were 50% to 60% female. Assay: immunoSEQ multiplex PCR; the TCRdb copy retains only in-frame clones and omits some. The table includes just over 6,500 clones, roughly 75% detected once. The CDR3 contains 15 residues. V gave up 4 bases and J gave up 6 bases; unmatched junction bases: 5. CDR1 is SGHNT, CDR2 YYREEE, per germline (reference sequence). This specimen comes from a study of somatic mutations in cytotoxic T cells in rheumatoid arthritis.

This clonotype was obtained from a woman in her fifties or sixties in good health. The genes are TRBV5-4 and TRBJ2-7; 15 bases align to TRBD2. Sample: CD8+ T cells sorted from blood. The DNA of the CDR3 is TGTGCCAGCAGCCACGGACTAGCGGGAGGGGTCGAGCAGTACTTC. It is translated as CASSHGLAGGVEQYF.